Each of the 11 T cell receptor beta chains below was sequenced from the same sample in a study of glioma-infiltrating T cells (dated by TCRdb to about 2016). The run used an Illumina MiSeq. TCR alpha and beta CDR3 regions were amplified with the iRepertoire nested amplicon-rescue multiplex PCR (arm-PCR) platform from RNA. Through fastp at Q25 and MiXCR, TCRdb rebuilt clones from the public reads, retaining in-frame beta chains. Rows merge per CDR3 protein into single entries with the most common DNA and genes. Recorded for this sample are roughly 120,000 distinct CDR3 sequences; around 25% of them occurred a single time. The ten top clones hold 35% of the sample. Sequencing was carried out using glioma tissue, nonneoplastic brain tissue, or PBMCs (not recorded which). The receptors here all came from a human donor with low-grade glioma or glioblastoma, undergoing nonglioma brain surgery, or in good health (not recorded which).

This clonotype was observed at least ten times. The DNA of the CDR3 is TGTGCCAGCAGGCGTCCGACAGTGTGGTACGAGCAGTACTTC. Amino acids: CASRRPTVWYEQYF. This chain links TRBV28 with TRBJ2-7; weak D call: TRBD1 (5 bases). The CDR3 spans 14 residues. V was shortened by 6 bases and J by 4 bases, with 16 bases between the two germline ends. The germline gives CDR1 MDHEN, CDR2 SYDVKM.

This clonotype was detected many times. The V call is TRBV19, the J call TRBJ1-1; D is unclear. Trimming left V 2 bases short and J 1 base short, with 11 bases between. Germline V CDR1 and CDR2: LNHDA, SQIVND (reference sequence). The CDR3 runs 15 residues. CDR3 sequence reads: CASSISATTNTEAFF. The CDR3 nucleotides read TGTGCCAGTAGTATATCGGCCACGACGAACACTGAAGCTTTCTTT.

This clonotype was counted ten times or more. The chain's CDR3 is CASSFPTNEQFF. Here the CDR3 DNA reads TGCGCCAGCAGCTTCCCGACAAATGAGCAGTTCTTC. This chain uses TRBV5-1 with TRBJ2-1, with D unresolved. V was shortened by 2 bases and J by 7 bases, with 7 bases between the two germline ends. Germline V gene lookup returns CDR1 SGHRS and CDR2 YFSETQ. CDR3 length: 12 amino acids.

A note on this clonotype: Given a much more abundant clone one base away, this may be a read error. CDR3 protein: CASSHLQGACSPLHF. The DNA of the CDR3 is TGTGCCAGCAGCCACTTACAGGGGGCATGTTCACCCCTCCACTTT. The rearrangement joins TRBV4-2 to TRBJ1-6; the match to TRBD1 covers 9 bases. Germline CDR1 and CDR2: LGHNA and YNFKEQ. The CDR3 loop spans 15 amino acids. With V trimmed by 3 bases and J by 9 bases, 6 bases remained unmatched.

In the case of this clonotype: Since a much larger clone is just one base distant, this may be a read error. The chain carries TRBV4-1 and TRBJ2-5, with 14 bases that match TRBD2. V lost 4 bases and J lost 4; bases outside the gene matches: 5. The CDR3 totals 16 residues. Germline V gives CDR1 MGHRA, CDR2 YSYEKL. The CDR3 reads CASSPRTSGGRETQYF. The CDR3 DNA sequence: TGCGCCAGCAGCCCGCGGACTAGCGGGGGGCGAGAGACCCAGTACTTC.

Details on this clonotype: A much larger clone differs from this one at a single base, so this may be a read error. The chain employs TRBV29-1 and TRBJ2-1; 8 nucleotides line up with TRBD2. Germline CDR1 and CDR2: SQVTM and ANQGSEA. Trimming at V came to 1 base and at J to 6 bases, leaving 8 bases not matched to a gene. This CDR3 is 15 amino acids long. The CDR3 nucleotides are TGCAGCGTTGAAGCTGGGACGGGAGGGTTCAATGAGCAGTTCTTC. It encodes CSVEAGTGGFNEQFF.

The sample holds many counts of this clonotype. This chain links TRBV20-1 with TRBJ2-1, with 11 bases fitting TRBD2. The length of the CDR3 is 12 residues. Germline CDR1 is DFQATT and CDR2 is SNEGSKA (reference sequence). J gave up 12 bases and V 7 bases, and 8 bases lay outside the gene matches. The CDR3 DNA sequence: TGCAGTGTTTCACCTAGCGGGAGGTGGCAGTTCTTC. Translated, it gives CSVSPSGRWQFF.

This clonotype was observed at least ten times. This chain links TRBV4-1 with TRBJ2-3; D might be TRBD1 (5 bases). Trimming cost V 0 bases and J 5 bases, with 9 bases left between them. This CDR3 spans 14 amino acids. CDR1 MGHRA and CDR2 YSYEKL come from the germline V gene. The CDR3 region is CASSQEGQRDTQYF. CDR3 DNA sequence: TGCGCCAGCAGCCAAGAGGGGCAGCGAGATACGCAGTATTTT.

This chain joins TRBV18 and TRBJ1-1; 8 bases match TRBD1. Losses at the gene ends were 6 bases for V and 4 bases for J; bases not matched to a gene: 10. The germline CDR1 and CDR2 sequences are KGHSH and LQKENI. CDR3 size: 15 residues. This CDR3 is CASSPPGQVPTEAFF. The CDR3 DNA sequence: TGTGCCAGCTCTCCTCCGGGACAGGTTCCCACTGAAGCTTTCTTT.

The table lists this clonotype with many counts. V is TRBV6-5 and J is TRBJ2-1, with D tentatively TRBD2 (6 bases). This CDR3 is built from 15 residues. Germline lookup yields CDR1 MNHEY and CDR2 SVGAGI. The V gene lost 0 bases and the J gene lost 6 bases, with 12 bases spanning the gap. CDR3 bases: TGTGCCAGCAGTTACTCGGAGGGGTGGTCCAATGAGCAGTTCTTC. It translates to CASSYSEGWSNEQFF.

This clonotype was seen repeatedly, ten times or more. CDR3 DNA: TGTGCCAGCAGCCGGGACAGGGGGTTGGATGGGTACACTGAAGCTTTCTTT. Its protein is CASSRDRGLDGYTEAFF. This chain uses TRBV12-3 or TRBV12-4 with TRBJ1-1; 11 bases fit TRBD1. This CDR3 comprises 17 residues. V shed 6 bases, J shed 3 bases, and the junction held 12 bases outside the gene matches.